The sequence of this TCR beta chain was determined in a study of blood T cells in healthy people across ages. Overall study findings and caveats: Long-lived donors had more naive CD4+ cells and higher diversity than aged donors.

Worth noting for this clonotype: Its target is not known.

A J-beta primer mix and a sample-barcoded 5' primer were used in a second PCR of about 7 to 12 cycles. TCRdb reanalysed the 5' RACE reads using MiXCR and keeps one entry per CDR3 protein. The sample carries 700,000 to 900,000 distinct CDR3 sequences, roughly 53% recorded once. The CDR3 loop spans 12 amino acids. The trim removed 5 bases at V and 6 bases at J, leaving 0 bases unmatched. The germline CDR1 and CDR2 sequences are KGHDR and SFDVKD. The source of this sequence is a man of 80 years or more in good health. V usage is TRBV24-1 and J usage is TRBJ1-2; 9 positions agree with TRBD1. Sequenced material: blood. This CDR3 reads CATSGTGDGYTF. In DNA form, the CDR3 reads TGTGCCACCAGTGGGACAGGGGATGGCTACACCTTC.